The rows below give T cell receptor beta chains drawn from one sample of a study of T cells in Graves' hyperthyroidism and ophthalmopathy. One entry per CDR3 protein results from TCRdb running MiXCR on the multiplex PCR reads. This sample has a few hundred thousand distinct CDR3 sequences, with less than 25% found just once. Material for sequencing was blood. The receptors stem from a man aged 18 to 29 with Graves' hyperthyroidism. Each CDR3 is given with its conserved first and last residue.

j_gene: TRBJ1-1
v_gene: TRBV28
CDR3aa: CASRITGGMNTEAFF

j_gene: TRBJ1-1
v_gene: TRBV6-5
CDR3aa: CASSYGRVGNTEAFF

j_gene: TRBJ2-3
v_gene: TRBV13
CDR3aa: CASSPGSRTDTQYF

j_gene: TRBJ2-7
v_gene: TRBV6-1
CDR3aa: CASRGQGLSYEQYF

j_gene: TRBJ2-4
v_gene: TRBV15
CDR3aa: CATSRISDSLEYF

j_gene: TRBJ1-5
v_gene: TRBV2
CDR3aa: CASSDRQGWQPQHF

j_gene: TRBJ2-5
v_gene: TRBV6-1
CDR3aa: CASGRSRETQYF

j_gene: TRBJ2-7
v_gene: TRBV6-5
CDR3aa: CASTWGRTYEQYF

j_gene: TRBJ1-1
v_gene: TRBV27
CDR3aa: CASSRDRGLRGTEAFF

j_gene: TRBJ1-2
v_gene: TRBV28
CDR3aa: CASIDRGNGYTF

j_gene: TRBJ1-2
v_gene: TRBV5-6
CDR3aa: CASSPALGSIEGYTF

j_gene: TRBJ2-7
v_gene: TRBV20-1
CDR3aa: CSAREWWWGQGTREQYF

j_gene: TRBJ1-6
v_gene: TRBV18
CDR3aa: CASSPGENTYNSPLHF

j_gene: TRBJ2-6
v_gene: TRBV12-3/TRBV12-4
CDR3aa: CASSFWGSGANVLTF

j_gene: TRBJ1-1
v_gene: TRBV28
CDR3aa: CASTPRAAIEAFF